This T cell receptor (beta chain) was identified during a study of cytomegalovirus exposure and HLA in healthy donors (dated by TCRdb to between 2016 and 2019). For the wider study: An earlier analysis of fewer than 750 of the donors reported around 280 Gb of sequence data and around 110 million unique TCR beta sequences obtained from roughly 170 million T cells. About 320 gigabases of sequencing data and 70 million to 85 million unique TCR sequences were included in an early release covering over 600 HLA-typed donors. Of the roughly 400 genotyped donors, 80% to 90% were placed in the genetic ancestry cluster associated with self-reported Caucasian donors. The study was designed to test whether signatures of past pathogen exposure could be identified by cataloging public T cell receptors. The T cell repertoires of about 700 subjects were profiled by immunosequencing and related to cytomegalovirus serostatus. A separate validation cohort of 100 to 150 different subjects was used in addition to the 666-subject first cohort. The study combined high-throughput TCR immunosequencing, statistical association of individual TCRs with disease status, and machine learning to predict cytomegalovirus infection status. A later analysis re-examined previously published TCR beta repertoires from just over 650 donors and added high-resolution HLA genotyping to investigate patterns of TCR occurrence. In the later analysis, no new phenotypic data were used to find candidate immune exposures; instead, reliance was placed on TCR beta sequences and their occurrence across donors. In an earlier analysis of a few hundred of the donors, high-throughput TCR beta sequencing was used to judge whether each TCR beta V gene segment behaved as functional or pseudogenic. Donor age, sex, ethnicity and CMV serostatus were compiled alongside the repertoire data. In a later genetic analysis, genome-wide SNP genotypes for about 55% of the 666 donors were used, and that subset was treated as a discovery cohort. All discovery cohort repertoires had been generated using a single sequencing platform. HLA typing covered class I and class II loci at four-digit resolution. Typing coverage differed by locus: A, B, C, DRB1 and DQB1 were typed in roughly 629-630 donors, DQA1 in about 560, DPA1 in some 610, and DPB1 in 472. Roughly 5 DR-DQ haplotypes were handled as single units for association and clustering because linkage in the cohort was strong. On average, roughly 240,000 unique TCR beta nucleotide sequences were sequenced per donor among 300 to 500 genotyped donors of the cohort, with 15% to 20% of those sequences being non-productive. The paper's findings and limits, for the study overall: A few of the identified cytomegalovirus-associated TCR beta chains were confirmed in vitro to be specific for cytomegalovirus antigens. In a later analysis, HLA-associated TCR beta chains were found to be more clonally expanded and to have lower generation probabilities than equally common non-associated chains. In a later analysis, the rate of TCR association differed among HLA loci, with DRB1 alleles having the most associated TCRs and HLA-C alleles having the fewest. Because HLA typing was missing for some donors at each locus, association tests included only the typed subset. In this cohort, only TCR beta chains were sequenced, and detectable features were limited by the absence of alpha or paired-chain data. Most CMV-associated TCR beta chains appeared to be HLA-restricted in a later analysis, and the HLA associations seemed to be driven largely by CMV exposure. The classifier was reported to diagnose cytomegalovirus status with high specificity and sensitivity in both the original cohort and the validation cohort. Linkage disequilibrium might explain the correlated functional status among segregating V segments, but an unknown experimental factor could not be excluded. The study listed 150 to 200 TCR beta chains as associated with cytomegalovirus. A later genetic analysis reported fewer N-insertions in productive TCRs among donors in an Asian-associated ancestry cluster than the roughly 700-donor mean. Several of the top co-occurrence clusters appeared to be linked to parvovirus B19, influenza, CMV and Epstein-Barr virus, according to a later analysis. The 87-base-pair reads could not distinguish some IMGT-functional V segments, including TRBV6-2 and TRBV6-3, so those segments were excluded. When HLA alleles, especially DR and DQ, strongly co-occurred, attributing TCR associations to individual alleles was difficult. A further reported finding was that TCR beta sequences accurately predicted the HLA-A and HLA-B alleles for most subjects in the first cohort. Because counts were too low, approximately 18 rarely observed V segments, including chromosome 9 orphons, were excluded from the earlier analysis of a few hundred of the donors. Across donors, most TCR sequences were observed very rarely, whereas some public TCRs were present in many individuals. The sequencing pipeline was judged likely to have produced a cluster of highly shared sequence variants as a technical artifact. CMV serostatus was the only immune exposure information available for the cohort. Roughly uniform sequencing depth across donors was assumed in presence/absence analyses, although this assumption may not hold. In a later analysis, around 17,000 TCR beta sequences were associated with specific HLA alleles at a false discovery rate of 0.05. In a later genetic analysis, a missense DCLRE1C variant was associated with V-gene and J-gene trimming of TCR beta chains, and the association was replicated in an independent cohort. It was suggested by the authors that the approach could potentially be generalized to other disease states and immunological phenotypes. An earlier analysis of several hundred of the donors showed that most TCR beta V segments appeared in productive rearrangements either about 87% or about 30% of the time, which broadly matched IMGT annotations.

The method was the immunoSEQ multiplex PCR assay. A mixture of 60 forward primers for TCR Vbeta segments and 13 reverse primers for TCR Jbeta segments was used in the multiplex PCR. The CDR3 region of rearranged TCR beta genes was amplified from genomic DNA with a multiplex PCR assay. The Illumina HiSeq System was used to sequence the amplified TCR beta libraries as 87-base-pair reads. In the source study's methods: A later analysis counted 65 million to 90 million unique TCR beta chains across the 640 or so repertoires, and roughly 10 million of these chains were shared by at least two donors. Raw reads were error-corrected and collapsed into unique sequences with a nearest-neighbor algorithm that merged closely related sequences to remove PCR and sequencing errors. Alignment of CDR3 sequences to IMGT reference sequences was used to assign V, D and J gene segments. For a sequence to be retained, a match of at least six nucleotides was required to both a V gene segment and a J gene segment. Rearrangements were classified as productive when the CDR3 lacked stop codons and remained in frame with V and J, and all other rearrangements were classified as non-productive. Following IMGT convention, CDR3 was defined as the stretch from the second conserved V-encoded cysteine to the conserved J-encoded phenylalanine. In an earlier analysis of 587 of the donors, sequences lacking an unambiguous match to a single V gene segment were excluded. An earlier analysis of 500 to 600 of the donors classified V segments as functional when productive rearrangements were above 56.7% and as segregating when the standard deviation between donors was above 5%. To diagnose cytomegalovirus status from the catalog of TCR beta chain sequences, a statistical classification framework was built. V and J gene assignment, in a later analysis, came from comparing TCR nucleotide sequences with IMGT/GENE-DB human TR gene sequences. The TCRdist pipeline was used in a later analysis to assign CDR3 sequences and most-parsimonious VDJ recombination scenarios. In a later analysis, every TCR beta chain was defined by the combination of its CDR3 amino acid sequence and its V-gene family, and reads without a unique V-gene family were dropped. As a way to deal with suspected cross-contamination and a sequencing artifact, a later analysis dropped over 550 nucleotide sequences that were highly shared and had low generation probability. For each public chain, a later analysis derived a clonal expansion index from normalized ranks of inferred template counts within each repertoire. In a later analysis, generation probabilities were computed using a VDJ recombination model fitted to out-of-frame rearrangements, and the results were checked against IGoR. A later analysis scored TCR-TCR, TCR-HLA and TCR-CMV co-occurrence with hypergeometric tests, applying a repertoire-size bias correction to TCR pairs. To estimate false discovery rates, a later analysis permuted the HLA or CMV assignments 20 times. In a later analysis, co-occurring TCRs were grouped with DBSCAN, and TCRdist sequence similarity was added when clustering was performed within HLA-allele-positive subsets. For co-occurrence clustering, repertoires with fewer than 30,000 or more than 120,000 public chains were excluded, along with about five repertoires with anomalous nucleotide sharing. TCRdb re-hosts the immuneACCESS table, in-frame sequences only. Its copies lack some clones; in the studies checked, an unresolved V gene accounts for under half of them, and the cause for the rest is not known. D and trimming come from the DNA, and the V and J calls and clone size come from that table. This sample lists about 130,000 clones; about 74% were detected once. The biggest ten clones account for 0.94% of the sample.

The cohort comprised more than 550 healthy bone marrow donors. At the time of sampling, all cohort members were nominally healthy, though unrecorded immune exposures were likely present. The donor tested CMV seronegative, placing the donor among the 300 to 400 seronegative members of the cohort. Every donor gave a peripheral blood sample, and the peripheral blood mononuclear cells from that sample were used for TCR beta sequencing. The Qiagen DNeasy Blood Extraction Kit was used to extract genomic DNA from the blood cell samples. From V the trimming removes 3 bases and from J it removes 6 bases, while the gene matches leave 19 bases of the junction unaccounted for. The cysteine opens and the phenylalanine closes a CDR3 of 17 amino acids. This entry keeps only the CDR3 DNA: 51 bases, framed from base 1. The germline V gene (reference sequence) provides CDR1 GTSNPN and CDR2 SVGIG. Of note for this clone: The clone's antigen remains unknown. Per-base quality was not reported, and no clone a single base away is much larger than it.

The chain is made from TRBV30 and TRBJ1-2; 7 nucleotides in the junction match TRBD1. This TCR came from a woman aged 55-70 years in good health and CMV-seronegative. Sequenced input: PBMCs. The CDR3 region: CAWSRYSGLDRENGYTF. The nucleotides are TGTGCCTGGAGCCGATATTCGGGTCTAGACAGGGAGAATGGCTACACCTTC.